This T cell receptor beta chain was captured by sequencing in a study of PD-1 blockade in classical Hodgkin lymphoma. The sample's time point: cycle 4 day 1 (C4D1), after 6 weeks of nivolumab. Each patient's relapse followed autologous stem cell transplantation, and brentuximab vedotin exposure varied. Progressive disease, partial response or complete response was each patient's best response. Profiling relied on immunoSEQ multiplex PCR, and the TCRdb table lists in-frame clones only, not all of them. The repertoire holds more than 40,000 clones, with more than 70% as singletons. Points from the study as a whole: Repertoire differences lack defined causes, possibly disease activity or prior therapy. Before treatment, complete responders showed about the same diversity as newly diagnosed patients.

V lost 6 bases and J lost 2, with 10 bases in between. The CDR3 sequence is 13 residues long. The V gene's germline CDR1 is KGHSH and CDR2 LQKENI. As to this clone: The antigen is unknown.

Sample: peripheral blood mononuclear cells (PBMCs), taken before the fourth cycle of nivolumab. V and J are TRBV18 and TRBJ2-5, with a weak D call TRBD1 (6 bases). The clonotype comes from a human donor with classical Hodgkin lymphoma. CDR3 in DNA: TGTGCCAGCTCTCCAGGACAGCAAGAGACCCAGTACTTC. Protein sequence: CASSPGQQETQYF.